This T cell receptor beta chain originates from a study of blood T cell repertoires in COVID-19. As for the study in general: T cells, B-cell-depleted T cells, or PBMCs provided the cDNA or gDNA that served as material.

The CDR3 runs to 17 residues. Trimming left V 3 bases short and J 6 bases short, with 22 bases between. Looked up from germline, CDR1 is SGHNT and CDR2 is YYREEE (reference sequence). In the original workflow: Estimation of nucleated cell counts relied on the amplification of reference gene primers. Profiled with immunoSEQ multiplex PCR; TCRdb holds only in-frame clones, not every one. V, J and clone size were drawn from that table, and D and trimming were deduced from the DNA. The sample yields fewer than 200,000 clones, under 90% seen once. This TCR derives from a man between 60 and 75 years old with acute or convalescent COVID-19. The V call is TRBV5-4, the J call TRBJ2-1, with a tentative D call TRBD2 (5 bases). Input material: peripheral blood. The CDR3 DNA follows: TGTGCCAGCAGCTCCAGCCCCATGTGGGAGAATTTCAATGAGCAGTTCTTC. Its translation is CASSSSPMWENFNEQFF.